This record covers a single TCR beta chain. CDR1 SNHLY and CDR2 FYNNEI come from the germline V gene. V lost 7 bases and J 4 bases, leaving 16 bases between the germline ends. The CDR3 is 14 amino acids. These data are taken from a study of Graves' ophthalmopathy and Graves' hyperthyroidism. Overall study: At initial diagnosis, peripheral blood was obtained, and this preceded any treatment.

Amplification of the TCR beta CDR3 regions used RNA transcripts (as template). The first round was an RT-PCR with HTBI primers, and the second round was a multiplex PCR. In TCRdb, the multiplex PCR reads were re-called with MiXCR into one record per CDR3 protein. The data contain approximately 210,000 distinct CDR3 sequences, 25% to 30% of them seen just once; the ten biggest clones take up approximately 9.6%. J is TRBJ2-5 and V is TRBV2, with a weak D call TRBD2 (5 bases). This TCR derives from a man in his fifties with Graves' ophthalmopathy. The specimen sequenced was peripheral blood. The CDR3 protein is CASTVSGAGETQYF. CDR3 nucleotide sequence: TGTGCCAGCACCGTAAGCGGAGCCGGAGAGACCCAGTACTTC.